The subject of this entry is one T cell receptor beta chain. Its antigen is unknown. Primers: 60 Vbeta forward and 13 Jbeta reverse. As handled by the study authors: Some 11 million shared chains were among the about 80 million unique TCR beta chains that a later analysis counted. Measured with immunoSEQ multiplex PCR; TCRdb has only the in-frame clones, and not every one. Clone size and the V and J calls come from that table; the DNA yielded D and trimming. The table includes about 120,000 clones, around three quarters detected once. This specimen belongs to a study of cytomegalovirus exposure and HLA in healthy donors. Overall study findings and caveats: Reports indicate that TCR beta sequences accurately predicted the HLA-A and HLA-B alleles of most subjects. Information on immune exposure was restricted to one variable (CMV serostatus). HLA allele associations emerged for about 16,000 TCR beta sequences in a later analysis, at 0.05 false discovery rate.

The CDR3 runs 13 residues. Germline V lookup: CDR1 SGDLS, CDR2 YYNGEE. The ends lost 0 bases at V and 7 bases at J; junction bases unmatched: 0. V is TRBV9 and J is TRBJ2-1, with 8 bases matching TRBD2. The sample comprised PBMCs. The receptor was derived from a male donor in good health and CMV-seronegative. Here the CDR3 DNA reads TGTGCCAGCAGCGTAGGACTAGCGAATGAGCAGTTCTTC. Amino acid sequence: CASSVGLANEQFF.